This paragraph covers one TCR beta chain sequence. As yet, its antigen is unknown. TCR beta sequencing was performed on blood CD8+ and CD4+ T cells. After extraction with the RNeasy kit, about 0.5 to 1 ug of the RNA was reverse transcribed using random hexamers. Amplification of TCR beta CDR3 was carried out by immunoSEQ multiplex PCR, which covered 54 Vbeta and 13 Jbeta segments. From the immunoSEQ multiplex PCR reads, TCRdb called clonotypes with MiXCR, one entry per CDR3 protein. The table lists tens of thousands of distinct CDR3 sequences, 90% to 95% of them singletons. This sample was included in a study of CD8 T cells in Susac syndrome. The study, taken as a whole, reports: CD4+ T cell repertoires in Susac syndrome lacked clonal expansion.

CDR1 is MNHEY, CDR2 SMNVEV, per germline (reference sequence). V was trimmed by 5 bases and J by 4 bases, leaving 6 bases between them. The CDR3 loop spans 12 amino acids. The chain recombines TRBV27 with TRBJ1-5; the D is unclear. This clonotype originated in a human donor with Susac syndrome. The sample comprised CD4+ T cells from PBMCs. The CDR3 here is CASSQLNQPQHF. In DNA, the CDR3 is TGTGCCAGCAGTCAATTAAATCAGCCCCAGCATTTT.